Each of the 22 T cell receptor beta chains below was sequenced from the same sample in a study of regulatory T cells in long-lasting Graves disease. Noted time point: newly diagnosed GD, antithyroid drugs for less than 3 months. After RNA was extracted from PBMCs, the TCR library was made from it. Libraries of TCR beta came from iRepertoire HTBI primers plus Arm-PCR of CDR3 regions. One entry per CDR3 protein results from TCRdb running MiXCR on the multiplex PCR reads. The table has approximately 540,000 distinct CDR3 sequences, 12% seen once. Another study also made use of these data, one on T cells in Graves' hyperthyroidism and ophthalmopathy.

Specimen: peripheral blood mononuclear cells (PBMCs), collected at new diagnosis, from a patient treated with antithyroid drugs. These TCRs come from a woman in her 30s with Graves disease.

This clonotype was recorded once. The junction differs from germline at one of its ends, possibly a read error. The chain has TRBV5-5 and TRBJ1-1; D is perhaps TRBD1 (5 bases). From germline, CDR1 is SGHKS and CDR2 YYEKEE (reference sequence). CDR3 length: 17 amino acids. The CDR3, as DNA: TGTGCCAGCAGCTCCCGGGACTCACTAGGGGAGAACACTGAAGGTTTCTTT. Amino acids: CASSSRDSLGENTEGFF.

With respect to this clonotype: A much larger clone differs by one base, so this may be a read error. This sequence joins TRBV20-1 and TRBJ2-1; 7 positions match TRBD2. Germline-derived CDR1 and CDR2 are DFQATT and SNEGSKA (reference sequence). The V and J ends lost 6 bases and 10 bases, in that order; junction bases with no gene match: 12. The CDR3 covers 13 residues. This CDR3 is CSATSGKSYEQFF. Here the CDR3 DNA reads TGCAGTGCAACCAGCGGGAAGAGCTACGAGCAGTTCTTC.

The chain employs TRBV19 and TRBJ2-2, with TRBD1 as a possible D gene (6 bases). CDR3 length equals 17 residues. V was pared by 3 bases and J by 5 bases, with 19 bases between. The germline V gene encodes CDR1 LNHDA and CDR2 SQIVND (reference sequence). The DNA for the CDR3 is TGTGCCAGTAGTATTTTTTGGGGGCCGATCGGTACCGGGGAGCTGTTTTTT. It codes for CASSIFWGPIGTGELFF.

This clonotype was detected many times. This rearrangement joins TRBV2 to TRBJ2-7; the D is unclear. In germline, CDR1 is SNHLY, CDR2 FYNNEI. Trimming took off 5 bases at V and 2 bases at J, with 7 bases between the two ends. The CDR3 sequence is 12 residues long. CDR3 in amino acids: CASSTATYEQYF. Here the CDR3 DNA reads TGTGCCAGCAGTACAGCAACCTACGAGCAGTACTTC.

Many counts were recorded for this clonotype. J is TRBJ2-1 and V is TRBV11-2; D is undetermined. The CDR3 runs 12 residues. V was clipped by 0 bases and J by 9 bases, with 6 bases between them. CDR1 is SGHAT, CDR2 FQNNGV, per germline. CDR3 in DNA: TGTGCCAGCAGCTTAGAAGTAGCTGAGCAGTTCTTC. Amino acids: CASSLEVAEQFF.

The V and J genes are TRBV4-1 and TRBJ1-4; TRBD1 aligns across 7 bases. J gave up 10 bases and V 4 bases, and 9 bases lay outside the gene matches. CDR3 size: 14 residues. Germline V gene sequence: CDR1 MGHRA, CDR2 YSYEKL. Written as DNA, the CDR3 is TGCGCCAGCAGCCCTGACAGGGAGTATGGAAAACTGTTTTTT. This codes for CASSPDREYGKLFF.

This clonotype was detected ten times or more. The chain has TRBV7-8 and TRBJ2-1; 8 positions agree with TRBD2. V lost 4 bases and J lost 0; bases outside the gene matches: 2. This CDR3 is built from 15 residues. From germline, CDR1 is SGHVS and CDR2 FQNEAQ. The CDR3 DNA sequence: TGTGCCAGCAGCTCCCGGGAGGGCTCCTACAATGAGCAGTTCTTC. Its protein is CASSSREGSYNEQFF.

This clonotype has ten or more counts. J is TRBJ1-4 and V is TRBV2; D is uncertain. Trimming took 8 bases from V and 6 from J, leaving 13 bases between them. The length of the CDR3 is 13 residues. The germline gives CDR1 SNHLY, CDR2 FYNNEI. This CDR3 is CASLDGEHEKLFF. The CDR3 nucleotides are TGTGCCAGCCTTGACGGCGAGCATGAAAAACTGTTTTTT.

V and J are TRBV20-1 and TRBJ1-5; TRBD1 might be the D (5 bases). The germline V gene encodes CDR1 DFQATT and CDR2 SNEGSKA (reference sequence). The V end lost 1 base, the J end lost 7 bases, and 20 bases lay between the germline ends. This CDR3 is built from 16 residues. CDR3 DNA: TGCAGTGCTAGAGCGCCCCCTTCCAAGGGGCGACAGCCCCAGCATTTT. Amino acids: CSARAPPSKGRQPQHF.

This clonotype was picked up many times. The V and J genes are TRBV7-8 and TRBJ1-6; no reliable D call. CDR3 length equals 13 residues. V gave up 5 bases and J gave up 6 bases, with 8 bases separating them. CDR1 SGHVS and CDR2 FQNEAQ come from the germline V gene. CDR3 DNA: TGTGCCAGCAGCCCACGGATTAATTCACCCCTCCACTTT. Translated, it gives CASSPRINSPLHF.

CDR3 coding DNA: TGTGCCACCAGTGATTTGGTCTTGGGACAGGGGGCGCTTAACTCTGGGGCCAACGTCCTGACTTTC. Translation: CATSDLVLGQGALNSGANVLTF. The rearrangement links TRBV24-1 to TRBJ2-6; TRBD1 agrees at 12 bases. Germline-derived CDR1 and CDR2 are KGHDR and SFDVKD. V dropped 0 bases and J dropped 0; count of bases not matched to a gene: 11. The CDR3 is 22 residues long.

This clonotype was seen ten or more times. V is TRBV20-1 and J is TRBJ1-4; D is perhaps TRBD1 (5 bases). The germline gives CDR1 DFQATT, CDR2 SNEGSKA (reference sequence). This CDR3 has 13 residues. The germline V and J ends were trimmed by 3 bases and 4 bases, with 9 bases remaining between them. CDR3 sequence reads: CSASRQNNEKLFF. In DNA, the CDR3 is TGCAGTGCTAGTCGACAGAATAATGAAAAACTGTTTTTT.

This rearrangement joins TRBV6-2 or TRBV6-3 to TRBJ1-1; 7 positions agree with TRBD1. This CDR3 has 13 amino acids. The J segment lost 8 bases and the V segment lost 5 bases, leaving 8 bases of the junction unmatched. Germline V gives CDR1 MNHEY, CDR2 SVGEGT. The CDR3 region is CASSKTGTAEAFF. The CDR3, as DNA: TGTGCCAGCAGTAAGACCGGGACAGCCGAAGCTTTCTTT.

This clonotype came up a few times. V usage is TRBV6-2 or TRBV6-3 and J usage is TRBJ1-1, with D maybe TRBD1 (5 bases). Trimming removed 2 bases at V and 3 bases at J, with 16 bases between. The CDR3 runs to 16 residues. CDR1 is MNHEY, CDR2 SVGEGT, per germline. As DNA, the CDR3 is TGTGCCAGCAGTTACCATCTCCGGGGGGTCTACACTGAAGCTTTCTTT. As protein: CASSYHLRGVYTEAFF.

In the case of this clonotype: With a much larger clone just one base away, this may be a read error. The chain links TRBV28 to TRBJ2-1, with D maybe TRBD2 (6 bases). Trimming left V 2 bases short and J 7 bases short, with 15 bases between. The CDR3 extends over 15 amino acids. Germline lookup yields CDR1 MDHEN and CDR2 SYDVKM. The CDR3 is CASSLGTGGPNEQFF. The CDR3 bases are TGTGCCAGCAGTTTAGGGACTGGCGGACCTAATGAGCAGTTCTTC.

This clonotype has at least ten counts. CDR3 sequence reads: CASSAEAGYTF. In nucleotides, the CDR3 is TGTGCCAGCAGTGCGGAAGCCGGCTACACCTTC. The genes are TRBV2 and TRBJ1-2; D gene ambiguous. The CDR3 is made up of 11 amino acids. Germline CDR1 is SNHLY and CDR2 is FYNNEI. V was shortened by 4 bases and J by 8 bases, with 8 bases between the two germline ends. Drawing the rest from reference TRBV2 and TRBJ1-2, the complete variable domain is EPEVTQTPSHQVTQMGQEVILRCVPISNHLYFYWYRQILGQKVEFLVSFYNNEISEKSEIFDDQFSVERPDGSNFTLKIRSTKLEDSAMYFCASSAEAGYTFGSGTRLTVV.

The V call is TRBV6-2 or TRBV6-3, the J call TRBJ2-1; possibly TRBD2 for D (5 bases). With 7 bases removed from V and 10 bases from J, the gap between germline ends came to 17 bases. The CDR3 length is 13 residues. Germline V gene data show CDR1 as MNHEY and CDR2 as SVGEGT. For the CDR3, the DNA is TGTGCCAGCATTGGTGTCGGGGATAAAGAGCAGTTCTTC. Its protein is CASIGVGDKEQFF.

In this sample, this clonotype turned up once. The rearrangement joins TRBV20-1 to TRBJ2-3; the D is unclear. The V end was cut by 0 bases, the J end by 1 base, with 8 bases between. The CDR3 length is 14 residues. The V gene's germline CDR1 is DFQATT and CDR2 SNEGSKA (reference sequence). CDR3 in amino acids: CSAREVAGTDTQYF. The DNA for the CDR3 is TGCAGTGCTAGAGAAGTAGCCGGCACAGATACGCAGTATTTT.

A word on this clonotype: A clone one base away is much larger, so this may be a read error. The CDR3, as DNA: TGTGCCAGCAGCCCAGAAGAAGGGGCCAAATACATTCAGTACTTC. It yields the protein CASSPEEGAKYIQYF. V usage is TRBV11-1 and J usage is TRBJ2-4, with D possibly being TRBD1 (5 bases). The CDR3 is 15 amino acids. CDR1 SGHAT and CDR2 FQDESV come from the germline V gene (reference sequence).

This clonotype was picked up many times. A much larger clone differs by one base, so this may be a read error. The chain has TRBV28 and TRBJ2-5, with D possibly being TRBD2 (5 bases). The CDR3 runs to 14 residues. Germline V CDR1 and CDR2: MDHEN, SYDVKM. The V gene lost 7 bases and the J gene lost 4 bases, with 16 bases spanning the gap. CDR3 DNA sequence: TGTGCCAGCAACACCCGAGGAGAGGGAGAGACCCAGTACTTC. It specifies CASNTRGEGETQYF.

This clonotype has more than one count but fewer than ten. The genes are TRBV10-3 and TRBJ2-7; maybe TRBD2 (6 bases). CDR3 length equals 14 residues. Trimming left V 4 bases short and J 2 bases short, with 12 bases between. CDR1 ENHRY and CDR2 SYGVKD come from the germline V gene. The CDR3 protein is CAISVAASAYEQYF. CDR3 DNA: TGTGCCATCAGTGTAGCGGCTAGCGCCTACGAGCAGTACTTC.

This clonotype was found many times. This chain uses TRBV3-1 with TRBJ1-1; D gene unclear. CDR1 and CDR2 from the germline V gene are LGHDT and YNNKEL (reference sequence). This CDR3 has 12 residues. The ends were cut back, 6 bases at V and 8 bases at J, with 13 bases in the middle. The CDR3, as DNA: TGTGCCAGCAGGAATGGGAACAGAGAAGCTTTCTTT. It is translated as CASRNGNREAFF.